The T cell receptor (beta chain) under discussion was sequenced for a study of Graves' ophthalmopathy and Graves' hyperthyroidism. RNA transcripts were the template, and TCR beta CDR3 regions were amplified from them. RT-PCR in the first round used HTBI primers; a second-round multiplex PCR followed. TCRdb reprocessed the multiplex PCR reads via MiXCR and lists one record per CDR3 protein. The data contain about 1.1 million distinct CDR3 sequences, about 35% of them singletons. Germline V gene sequence: CDR1 LNHNV, CDR2 YYDKDF (reference sequence). The CDR3 has 8 amino acids, counting both end residues. About this clonotype itself: The conserved closing phenylalanine or tryptophan is absent in this CDR3, likely reflecting a read error. No DNA is shown, since the ends of the CDR3 on it are uncertain; the CDR3 is the one TCRdb lists.

J is TRBJ1-6 and V is TRBV15. The receptor's source is an adult man with Graves' hyperthyroidism. Sequencing was done on a sample of peripheral blood or thyroid tissue (not recorded which). The CDR3 here is CATSRALH.